These 19 T cell receptor beta chains were sequenced from one sample in a study of blood T cell repertoires in COVID-19. Produced via immunoSEQ multiplex PCR; TCRdb's table is partial and in-frame only. The sample holds some 190,000 clones, approximately 88% seen once. Material for sequencing was PBMCs or T cells enriched from blood (not recorded which). The source is a woman aged 30 to 39 who had recovered from COVID-19.

In its sample, this clone was seen a few times. The chain employs TRBV4-2 and TRBJ2-1, with 9 bases lining up with TRBD1. V shed 1 base and J 3 bases; nucleotides not matched to a gene: 4. Germline CDR1 and CDR2: LGHNA and YNFKEQ. The CDR3 consists of 16 residues. CDR3 nucleotide sequence: TGTGCCAGCAGCCAAGGGGGACAGGGAGTCTACAATGAGCAGTTCTTC. It is translated as CASSQGGQGVYNEQFF.

The chain joins TRBV5-1 to TRBJ1-3; D unresolved. The CDR3 sequence is 14 residues long. From germline, CDR1 is SGHRS and CDR2 YFSETQ. Trimming left V 0 bases short and J 3 bases short, with 7 bases between. The CDR3 DNA sequence: TGCGCCAGCAGCTTGGAAGGAGGTGGAAACACCATATATTTT. Translation: CASSLEGGGNTIYF.

V and J are TRBV29-1 and TRBJ1-2, with D tentatively TRBD1 (5 bases). CDR1 and CDR2 (germline): SQVTM, ANQGSEA. The length of the CDR3 is 15 residues. The V gene lost 3 bases and the J gene lost 2 bases, with 16 bases spanning the gap. CDR3 DNA: TGCAGCGTTGAGGCAGGGTTATCTCAGAACTATGGCTACACCTTC. Protein sequence: CSVEAGLSQNYGYTF.

This clone occurred once. The chain is built from TRBV5-4 and TRBJ2-5; 8 positions match TRBD2. This CDR3 region has 16 residues. V trimming: 4 bases; J trimming: 4 bases; junction bases outside the gene matches: 12. The germline V gene encodes CDR1 SGHNT and CDR2 YYREEE (reference sequence). CDR3 DNA sequence: TGTGCCAGCAGCCCCCAAGGAGCGGGAGACCGAGAGACCCAGTACTTC. Its translation: CASSPQGAGDRETQYF.

The CDR3: CASKSGTYNEQFF. CDR3 coding DNA: TGTGCCAGCAAAAGCGGAACTTACAATGAGCAGTTCTTC. The chain is built from TRBV2 and TRBJ2-1, with D possibly being TRBD2 (5 bases). Trimming took off 7 bases at V and 4 bases at J, with 11 bases between the two ends. The CDR3 is 13 residues long. CDR1 is SNHLY, CDR2 FYNNEI, per germline.

This sequence joins TRBV15 and TRBJ2-5, with D tentatively TRBD2 (5 bases). CDR1 LNHNV and CDR2 YYDKDF come from the germline V gene (reference sequence). V lost 8 bases and J 1 base, leaving 17 bases between the germline ends. The CDR3 is 15 residues long. CDR3 sequence: CATAPGSTSQETQYF. In DNA form, the CDR3 reads TGTGCCACCGCTCCGGGATCCACCTCCCAAGAGACCCAGTACTTC.

The table lists this clone with a count of one. The chain combines TRBV6-4 with TRBJ2-7, with a tentative D call TRBD1 (7 bases). The CDR3 loop spans 17 amino acids. CDR1 and CDR2 (germline): MRHNA, SNTAGT. The V and J ends lost 0 bases and 5 bases respectively, with 20 bases between them. CDR3: CASSDSRDCDRDDEQYF. In DNA, the CDR3 is TGTGCCAGCAGTGACTCGCGGGATTGCGACAGGGACGACGAGCAGTACTTC.

The genes are TRBV3-1 (or the pseudogene TRBV3-2) and TRBJ1-5; 7 bases map to TRBD1. The CDR3 covers 14 residues. The germline gives CDR1 LGHDT, CDR2 YNNKEL (reference sequence). Unmatched junction bases numbered 9, after V lost 4 bases and J lost 9 bases. CDR3 sequence: CASSPSTGERPQHF. The CDR3 DNA reads TGTGCCAGCAGCCCTTCTACAGGGGAGCGGCCCCAGCATTTT.

The J gene is TRBJ2-7, the V gene TRBV19; a possible D gene is TRBD2 (5 bases). The germline V gene encodes CDR1 LNHDA and CDR2 SQIVND (reference sequence). V was clipped by 4 bases and J by 2 bases, with 12 bases between them. The CDR3 extends over 14 amino acids. The CDR3: CASSKGLETYEQYF. CDR3 coding DNA: TGTGCCAGTAGTAAAGGACTGGAAACCTACGAGCAGTACTTC.

J is TRBJ1-2 and V is TRBV5-6; D possibly corresponds to TRBD1 (6 bases). The CDR3 runs to 13 residues. The germline gives CDR1 SGHDT, CDR2 YYEEEE. Trimming removed 2 bases at V and 6 bases at J, with 11 bases between. CDR3 residues: CASSLGGLDGYTF. CDR3 sequence (DNA): TGTGCCAGCAGCTTAGGGGGTTTGGATGGCTACACCTTC.

This chain joins TRBV20-1 and TRBJ2-1; a possible D gene is TRBD2 (5 bases). This CDR3 comprises 11 residues. Trimming removed 8 bases from V and 8 bases from J, with 13 bases in between. Germline CDR1 is DFQATT and CDR2 is SNEGSKA (reference sequence). CDR3 loop: CSPGLAYEQFF. In nucleotides, the CDR3 is TGCAGTCCAGGCTTAGCGTATGAGCAGTTCTTC.

The V and J genes are TRBV6-2 or TRBV6-3 and TRBJ1-2; weak D call: TRBD1 (5 bases). V lost 5 bases, J lost 2 bases, and 15 bases lay in between. The CDR3 loop spans 15 amino acids. CDR1 and CDR2 from the germline V gene are MNHEY and SVGEGT. The chain's CDR3 is CASSPQDTPNYGYTF. In DNA form, the CDR3 reads TGTGCCAGCAGTCCACAGGATACCCCAAACTATGGCTACACCTTC.

The genes are TRBV19 and TRBJ1-2, with unresolved D. The CDR3 totals 18 residues. Per the germline V gene, CDR1 is LNHDA and CDR2 is SQIVND (reference sequence). V dropped 6 bases and J dropped 4 bases, with 27 bases sitting between them. In DNA, the CDR3 is TGTGCCAGTAGCTTAGGAGAGAACCGAATCAATATTAGCTATGGCTACACCTTC. It codes for CASSLGENRINISYGYTF. The full variable domain, with the rest looked up from reference TRBV19 and TRBJ1-2, is DGGITQSPKYLFRKEGQNVTLSCEQNLNHDAMYWYRQDPGQGLRLIYYSQIVNDFQKGDIAEGYSVSREKKESFPLTVTSAQKNPTAFYLCASSLGENRINISYGYTFGSGTRLTVV.

The chain uses TRBV12-3 or TRBV12-4 and TRBJ2-7, with D unclear. The CDR3 runs 13 residues. Trimming shortened V by 7 bases and J by 1 base, and 11 bases separated the two germline ends. The CDR3 is CASTARLSYEQYF. DNA of the CDR3: TGTGCCAGCACCGCGAGGCTGTCCTACGAGCAGTACTTC.

The V gene is TRBV15, the J gene TRBJ1-5, with no clear D. Per germline, CDR1 LNHNV and CDR2 YYDKDF (reference sequence). The CDR3 has 14 amino acids. V was trimmed by 8 bases and J by 0 bases, leaving 11 bases between them. The CDR3 protein is CATGAGSSNQPQHF. The CDR3 DNA sequence: TGTGCCACCGGAGCTGGGTCTAGCAATCAGCCCCAGCATTTT.

This sequence joins TRBV27 and TRBJ2-3, with TRBD2 as a possible D gene (6 bases). Germline V gene sequence: CDR1 MNHEY, CDR2 SMNVEV (reference sequence). Trimming left V 2 bases short and J 4 bases short, with 13 bases between. This CDR3 contains 15 residues. The CDR3 nucleotides read TGTGCCAGCAGTTTAGGTAGCTCGGGGGCAGATACGCAGTATTTT. This gives the protein CASSLGSSGADTQYF.

In this sample, this clone turned up a few times. V is TRBV3-1 (or the pseudogene TRBV3-2) and J is TRBJ1-3, with a possible D match to TRBD1 (5 bases). With 4 bases removed from V and 2 bases from J, the gap between germline ends came to 9 bases. Germline-derived CDR1 and CDR2 are LGHDT and YNNKEL (reference sequence). The CDR3 length is 14 residues. CDR3 loop: CASSRGAAGNTIYF. The CDR3 DNA reads as TGTGCCAGCAGCCGTGGGGCAGCTGGAAACACCATATATTTT.

The rearrangement links TRBV19 to TRBJ1-2; 7 positions agree with TRBD1. CDR1 LNHDA and CDR2 SQIVND come from the germline V gene (reference sequence). CDR3 length: 13 amino acids. The V segment lost 6 bases and the J segment 3 bases; nucleotides outside the gene matches: 4. CDR3 in amino acids: CASSEQGYYGYTF. The CDR3, as DNA: TGTGCCAGTAGCGAACAGGGGTACTATGGCTACACCTTC.

The rearrangement links TRBV6-6 to TRBJ2-7, with 9 bases matching TRBD1. V gave up 2 bases and J gave up 6 bases; unmatched junction bases: 8. The CDR3 is made up of 15 amino acids. The germline gives CDR1 MNHNY, CDR2 SVGAGI (reference sequence). The DNA of the CDR3 is TGTGCCAGCAGTTACGTAGGGACAGGGAAGGGCGAGCAGTACTTC. Translating gives CASSYVGTGKGEQYF.